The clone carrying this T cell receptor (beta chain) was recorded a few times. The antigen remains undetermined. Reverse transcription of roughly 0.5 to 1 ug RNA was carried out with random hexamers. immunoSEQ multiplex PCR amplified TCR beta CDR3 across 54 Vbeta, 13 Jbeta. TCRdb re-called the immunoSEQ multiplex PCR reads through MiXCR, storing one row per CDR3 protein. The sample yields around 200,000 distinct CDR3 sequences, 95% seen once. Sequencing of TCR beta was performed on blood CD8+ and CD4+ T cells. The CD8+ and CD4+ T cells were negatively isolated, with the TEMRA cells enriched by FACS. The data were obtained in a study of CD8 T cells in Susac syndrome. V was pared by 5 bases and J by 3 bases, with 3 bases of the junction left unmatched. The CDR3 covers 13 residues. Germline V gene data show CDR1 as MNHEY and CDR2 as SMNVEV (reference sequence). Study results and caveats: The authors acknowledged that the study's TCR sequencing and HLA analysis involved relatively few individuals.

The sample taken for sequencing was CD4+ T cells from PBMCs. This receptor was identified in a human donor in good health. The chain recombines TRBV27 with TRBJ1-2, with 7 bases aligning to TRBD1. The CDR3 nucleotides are TGTGCCAGCAGTCGGGACAGTGACTATGGCTACACCTTC. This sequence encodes CASSRDSDYGYTF.